This record looks at one T cell receptor (beta chain) sequence and its context. This clone was seen once. It has no known antigen specificity. No per-base quality is available; no much larger clone lies one base away. The sample belongs to a study of PD-1 blockade in classical Hodgkin lymphoma (dated by TCRdb to about 2020). Regarding the study in general: Nivolumab dosing was 3 mg/kg intravenously every 2 weeks, continuing until either disease progression or unacceptable toxicity. The study used TCR beta sequencing and CyTOF to define a peripheral blood immune signature of response to PD-1 blockade in classical Hodgkin lymphoma. Study-wide conclusions, independent of this receptor: Diversity was lower in patients who began nivolumab less than 1 year after ASCT, so these patients were left out of later analyses to avoid confounding by immune reconstitution. A significant rise by C4D1 was seen in CD4+ but not CD8+ TCR diversity (p=0.0027 vs p=0.16), with the rise being most apparent in complete responders (p=0.02). Among trial patients, those achieving complete response had baseline diversity similar to that of newly diagnosed patients, while diversity was significantly lower in partial responders and progressors. The study was restricted to a single clinical trial cohort, and the causes of repertoire differences, possibly disease activity or prior therapy, were left undefined. Baseline TCR diversity was reported to be lower in newly diagnosed patients than in healthy donors and to be lower still in relapsed/refractory patients.

The time point label, read with the paper, signifies: cycle 1 day 1 (C1D1), immediately before nivolumab initiation. All trial patients had relapsed after autologous stem cell transplantation, with cohorts A, B and C differing in prior brentuximab vedotin exposure. A total of roughly 60 patients with relapsed/refractory classical Hodgkin lymphoma made up the trial cohort, and each patient's best overall response was complete response, partial response or progressive disease. In the multi-cohort phase II CheckMate 205 trial, trial patients received single-agent nivolumab. An independent review committee assessed best overall response by applying the 2007 International Working Group response criteria. Trial PBMCs were collected just before the start of nivolumab (C1D1) and during therapy at cycle 2 day 1 and cycle 4 day 1. Peripheral blood was collected in 8 mL Vacutainer Cell Preparation Tubes, from which PBMCs were isolated by centrifugation and then cryopreserved.

The Qiagen DNeasy kit was used to extract genomic DNA both from unsorted PBMCs and from the negatively selected CD4+ and CD8+ fractions. TCR beta CDR3 regions were subjected to amplification by immunoSEQ multiplex PCR with primers that anneal to V and J segments. A synthetic immune receptor repertoire was used to minimize amplification bias, and any residual bias was removed computationally once sequencing was done. As for the authors' bioinformatics: Custom Python scripts were used to quantify repertoire diversity as the Shannon entropy index. The unsorted, CD4+ and CD8+ repertoires were each analyzed separately, with the exception of combined analyses, where CD4+ and CD8+ sequences were merged in silico. Clonal expansion was defined as a frequency increase of at least 2-fold after treatment compared with C1D1, and clones undetected at baseline were assigned a pseudocount of 0.5. Singleton clones were defined as clones with 0 or 1 copy at C1D1, and non-singleton clones were defined as clones with 2 or more copies. Clones expanded in unsorted samples were labelled as CD4+, CD8+ or unknown by matching protein sequences in sorted samples from the same patient. Diversity changes from C1D1 to C4D1 were tested in paired samples using Wilcoxon tests. Here the immuneACCESS table is served through TCRdb, limited to in-frame sequences with V and J called. Missing clones are a known gap in these copies; in checked studies unresolved V genes cover under half, and the rest lacks a known reason. Clone size and V and J calls were adopted from that table, with D and trimming inferred from the DNA. The sample table lists some 32,000 clones, approximately 80% of them with a count of one. The leading ten clones occupy around 30% of the sample.

From cysteine to phenylalanine, the CDR3 is 11 amino acids long. Kept here is only the CDR3 DNA, which spans 33 bases and is read in frame from base 1. V is pared back by 3 bases and J by 9 bases, with 5 bases lying between the germline termini. According to the germline V gene, CDR1 reads LGHNA and CDR2 reads YSLEER. The origin of this receptor is a human donor with classical Hodgkin lymphoma. Here the chain combines TRBV4-3 and TRBJ2-2, with no reliable assignment of the D segment. The sample in question was peripheral blood mononuclear cells (PBMCs), obtained at baseline. DNA sequence: TGCGCCAGCAGCCATCGCCGGGAGCTGTTTTTT. Its coded protein is CASSHRRELFF.